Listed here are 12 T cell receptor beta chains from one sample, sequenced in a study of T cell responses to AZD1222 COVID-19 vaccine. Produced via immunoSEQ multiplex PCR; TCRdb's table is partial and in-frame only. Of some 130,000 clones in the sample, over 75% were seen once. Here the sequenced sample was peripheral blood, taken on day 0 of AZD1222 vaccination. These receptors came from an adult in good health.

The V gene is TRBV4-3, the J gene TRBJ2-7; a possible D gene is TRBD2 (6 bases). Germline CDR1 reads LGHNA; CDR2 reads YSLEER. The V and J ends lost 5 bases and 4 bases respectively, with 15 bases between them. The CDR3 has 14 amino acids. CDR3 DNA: TGCGCCAGCAGCTCTCGCCCAGCGGGTTACGAGCAGTACTTC. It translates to CASSSRPAGYEQYF.

The CDR3 loop is CASSLGSGRETQYF. CDR3 sequence (DNA): TGTGCCAGCAGCTTAGGGAGCGGGAGAGAGACCCAGTACTTC. V usage is TRBV7-6 and J usage is TRBJ2-5, with TRBD2 identical over 8 bases. The CDR3 covers 14 residues. Unmatched junction bases numbered 2, after V lost 1 base and J lost 4 bases. Germline V gene lookup returns CDR1 SGHVS and CDR2 FNYEAQ.

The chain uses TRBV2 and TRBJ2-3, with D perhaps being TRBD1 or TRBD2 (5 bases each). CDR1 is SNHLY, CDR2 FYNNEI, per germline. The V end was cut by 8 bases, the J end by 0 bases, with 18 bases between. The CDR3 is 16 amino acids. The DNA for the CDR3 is TGTGCCAGCCTCGGGACCGATGGGACCAGCACAGATACGCAGTATTTT. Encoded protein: CASLGTDGTSTDTQYF.

CDR3 coding DNA: TGTGCCAGCAGTTACCCGTTACTAGCGGGGGTAAGCGGGGAGCTGTTTTTT. Protein: CASSYPLLAGVSGELFF. The chain joins TRBV3-1 (or the pseudogene TRBV3-2) to TRBJ2-2; 11 bases line up with TRBD2. The CDR3 sequence is 17 residues long. The V segment lost 6 bases and the J segment 7 bases; nucleotides outside the gene matches: 13. CDR1 and CDR2 from the germline V gene are LGHDT and YNNKEL (reference sequence).

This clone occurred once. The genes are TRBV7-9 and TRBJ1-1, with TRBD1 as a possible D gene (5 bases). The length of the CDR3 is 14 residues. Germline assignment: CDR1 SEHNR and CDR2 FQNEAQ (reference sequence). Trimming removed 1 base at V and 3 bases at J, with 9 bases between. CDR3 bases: TGTGCCAGCAGCTTAGTTCAAGGGGACACTGAAGCTTTCTTT. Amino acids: CASSLVQGDTEAFF.

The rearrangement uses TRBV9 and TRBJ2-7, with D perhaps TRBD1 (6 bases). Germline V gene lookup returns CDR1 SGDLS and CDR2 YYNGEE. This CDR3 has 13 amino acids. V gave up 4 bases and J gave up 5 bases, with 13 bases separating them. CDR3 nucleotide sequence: TGTGCCAGCAGCCCCACAGGGTTCAACGAGCAGTACTTC. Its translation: CASSPTGFNEQYF.

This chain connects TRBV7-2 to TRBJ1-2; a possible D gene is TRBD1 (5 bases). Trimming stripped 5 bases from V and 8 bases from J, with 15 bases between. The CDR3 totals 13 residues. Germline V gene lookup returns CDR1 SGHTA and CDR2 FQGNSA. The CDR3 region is CASSTLWGSGYTF. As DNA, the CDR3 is TGTGCCAGCAGCACCCTATGGGGGTCAGGCTACACCTTC.

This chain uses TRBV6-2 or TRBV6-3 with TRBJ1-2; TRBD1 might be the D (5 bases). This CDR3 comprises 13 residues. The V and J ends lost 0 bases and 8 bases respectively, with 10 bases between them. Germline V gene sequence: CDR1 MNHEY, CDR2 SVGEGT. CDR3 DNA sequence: TGTGCCAGCAGTTACTCGGAGCAGGGAGGCTACACCTTC. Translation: CASSYSEQGGYTF.

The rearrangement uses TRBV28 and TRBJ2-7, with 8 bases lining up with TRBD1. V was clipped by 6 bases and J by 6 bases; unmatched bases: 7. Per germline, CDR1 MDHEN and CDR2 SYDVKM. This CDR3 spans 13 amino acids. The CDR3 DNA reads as TGTGCCAGCAGCTCCGGGACAGGCCGCGAGCAGTACTTC. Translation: CASSSGTGREQYF.

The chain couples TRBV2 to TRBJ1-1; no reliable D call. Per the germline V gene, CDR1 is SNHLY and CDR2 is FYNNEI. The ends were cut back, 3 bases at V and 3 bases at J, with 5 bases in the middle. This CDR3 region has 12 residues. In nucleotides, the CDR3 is TGTGCCAGCAGTGAGGAGTACACTGAAGCTTTCTTT. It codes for CASSEEYTEAFF.

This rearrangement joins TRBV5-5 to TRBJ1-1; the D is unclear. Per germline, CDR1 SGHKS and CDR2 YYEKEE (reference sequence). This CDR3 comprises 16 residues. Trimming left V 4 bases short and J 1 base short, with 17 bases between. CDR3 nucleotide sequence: TGTGCCAGCAGCGCCGTGTTGTATGGAAGGAACACTGAAGCTTTCTTT. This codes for CASSAVLYGRNTEAFF.

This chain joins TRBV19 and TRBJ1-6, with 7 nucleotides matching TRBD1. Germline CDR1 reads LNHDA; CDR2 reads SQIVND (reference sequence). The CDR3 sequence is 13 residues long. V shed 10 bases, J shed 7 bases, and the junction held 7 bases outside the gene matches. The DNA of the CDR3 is TGTGCCATCCCGGGACAGCTAAATTCACCCCTCCACTTT. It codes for CAIPGQLNSPLHF.